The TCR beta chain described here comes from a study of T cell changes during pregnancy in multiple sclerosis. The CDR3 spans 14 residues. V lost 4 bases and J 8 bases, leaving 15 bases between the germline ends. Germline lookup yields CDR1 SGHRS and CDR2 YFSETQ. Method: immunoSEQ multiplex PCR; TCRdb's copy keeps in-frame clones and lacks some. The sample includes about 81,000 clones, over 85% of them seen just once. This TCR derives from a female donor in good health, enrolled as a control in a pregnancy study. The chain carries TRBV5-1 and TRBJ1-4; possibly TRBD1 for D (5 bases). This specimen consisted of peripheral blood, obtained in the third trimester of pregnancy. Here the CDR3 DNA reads TGCGCCAGCAGCCTCTCAAACTCAGGGGAAAAACTGTTTTTT. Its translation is CASSLSNSGEKLFF. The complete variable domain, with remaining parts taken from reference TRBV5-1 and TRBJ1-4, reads KAGVTQTPRYLIKTRGQQVTLSCSPISGHRSVSWYQQTPGQGLQFLFEYFSETQRNKGNFPGRFSGRQFSNSRSEMNVSTLELGDSALYLCASSLSNSGEKLFFGSGTQLSVL.